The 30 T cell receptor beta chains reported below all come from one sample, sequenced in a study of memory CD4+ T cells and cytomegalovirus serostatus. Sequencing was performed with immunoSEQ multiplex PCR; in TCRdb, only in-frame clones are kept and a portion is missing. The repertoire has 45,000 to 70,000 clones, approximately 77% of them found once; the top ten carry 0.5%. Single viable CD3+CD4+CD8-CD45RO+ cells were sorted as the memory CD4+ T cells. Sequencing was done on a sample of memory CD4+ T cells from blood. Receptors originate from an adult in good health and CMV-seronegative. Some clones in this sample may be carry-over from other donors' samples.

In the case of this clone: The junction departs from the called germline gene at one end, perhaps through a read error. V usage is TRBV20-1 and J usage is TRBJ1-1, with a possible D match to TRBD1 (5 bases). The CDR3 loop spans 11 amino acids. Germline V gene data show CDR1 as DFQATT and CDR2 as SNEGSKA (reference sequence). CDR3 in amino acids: CSASNRGGGWF. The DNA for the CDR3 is TGCAGTGCTTCTAACCGCGGGGGGGGGTGGTTC.

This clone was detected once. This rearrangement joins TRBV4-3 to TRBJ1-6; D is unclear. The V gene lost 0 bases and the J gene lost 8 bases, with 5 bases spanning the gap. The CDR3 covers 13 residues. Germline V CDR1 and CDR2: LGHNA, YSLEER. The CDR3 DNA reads TGCGCCAGCAGCCAAGATGGGCATTCACCCCTCCACTTT. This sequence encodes CASSQDGHSPLHF.

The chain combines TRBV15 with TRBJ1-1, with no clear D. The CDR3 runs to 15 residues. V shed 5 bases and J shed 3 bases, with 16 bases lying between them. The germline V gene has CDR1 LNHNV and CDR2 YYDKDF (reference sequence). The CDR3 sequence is CATSRRAHGDTEAFF. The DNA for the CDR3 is TGTGCCACCAGCCGGCGGGCCCACGGGGACACTGAAGCTTTCTTT.

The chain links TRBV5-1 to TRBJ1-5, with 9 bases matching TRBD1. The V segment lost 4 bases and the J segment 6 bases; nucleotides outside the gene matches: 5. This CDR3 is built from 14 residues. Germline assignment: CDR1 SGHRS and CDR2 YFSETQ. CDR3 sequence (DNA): TGCGCCAGCAGCCTTACAGGGGGCTTTCAGCCCCAGCATTTT. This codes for CASSLTGGFQPQHF.

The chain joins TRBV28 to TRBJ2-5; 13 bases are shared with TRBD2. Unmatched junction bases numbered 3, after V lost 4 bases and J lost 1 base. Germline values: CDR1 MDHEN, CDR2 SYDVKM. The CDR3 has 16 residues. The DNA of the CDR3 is TGTGCCAGCAGTTCAGGACTAGCGGGAGCCCAAGAGACCCAGTACTTC. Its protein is CASSSGLAGAQETQYF.

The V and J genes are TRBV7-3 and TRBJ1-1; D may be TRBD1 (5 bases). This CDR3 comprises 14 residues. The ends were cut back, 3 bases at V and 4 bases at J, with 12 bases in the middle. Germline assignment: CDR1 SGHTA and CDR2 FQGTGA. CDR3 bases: TGTGCCAGCAGCTTTTACCCCGGGACCACTGAAGCTTTCTTT. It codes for CASSFYPGTTEAFF.

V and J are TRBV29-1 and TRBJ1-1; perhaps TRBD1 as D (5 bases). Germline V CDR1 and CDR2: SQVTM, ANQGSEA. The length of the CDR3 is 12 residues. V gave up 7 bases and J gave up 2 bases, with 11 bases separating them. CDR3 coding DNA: TGCAGCGCTGGTGGGGGAAACACTGAAGCTTTCTTT. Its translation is CSAGGGNTEAFF.

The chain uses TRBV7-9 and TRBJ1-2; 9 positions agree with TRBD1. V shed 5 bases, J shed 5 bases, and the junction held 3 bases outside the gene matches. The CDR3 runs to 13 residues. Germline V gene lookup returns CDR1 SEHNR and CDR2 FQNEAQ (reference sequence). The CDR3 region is CASSPGQGYGYTF. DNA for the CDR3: TGTGCCAGCAGCCCAGGACAGGGGTATGGCTACACCTTC.

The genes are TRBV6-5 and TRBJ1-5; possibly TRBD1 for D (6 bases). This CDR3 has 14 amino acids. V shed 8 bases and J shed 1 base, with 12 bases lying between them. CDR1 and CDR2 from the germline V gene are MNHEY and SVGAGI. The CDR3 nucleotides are TGTGCCAGCGGGGACACAGGGAGCAATCAGCCCCAGCATTTT. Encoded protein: CASGDTGSNQPQHF.

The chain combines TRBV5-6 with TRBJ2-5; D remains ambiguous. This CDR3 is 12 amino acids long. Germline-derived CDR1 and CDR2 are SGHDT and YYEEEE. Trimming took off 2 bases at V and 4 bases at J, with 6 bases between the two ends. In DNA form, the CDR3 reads TGTGCCAGCAGCTTTGGGCGAGAGACCCAGTACTTC. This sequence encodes CASSFGRETQYF.

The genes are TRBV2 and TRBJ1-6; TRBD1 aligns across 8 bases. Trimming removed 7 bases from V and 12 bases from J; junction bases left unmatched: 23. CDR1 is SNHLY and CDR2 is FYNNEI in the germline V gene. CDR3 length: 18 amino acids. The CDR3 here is CASKRDQVTGVRRVPLHF. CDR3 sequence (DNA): TGTGCCAGCAAGAGGGATCAAGTGACAGGGGTAAGAAGAGTACCCCTCCACTTT.

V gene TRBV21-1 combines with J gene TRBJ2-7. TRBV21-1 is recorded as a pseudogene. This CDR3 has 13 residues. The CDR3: CASKGGYSYEQYF. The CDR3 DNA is TGTGCCAGCAAAGGTGGCTACTCCTACGAGCAGTACTTC.

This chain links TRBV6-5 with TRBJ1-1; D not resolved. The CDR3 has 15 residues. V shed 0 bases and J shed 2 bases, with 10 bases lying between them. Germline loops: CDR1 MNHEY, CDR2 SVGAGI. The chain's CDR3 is CASSYSISVNTEAFF. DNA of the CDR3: TGTGCCAGCAGTTACTCGATATCAGTTAACACTGAAGCTTTCTTT.

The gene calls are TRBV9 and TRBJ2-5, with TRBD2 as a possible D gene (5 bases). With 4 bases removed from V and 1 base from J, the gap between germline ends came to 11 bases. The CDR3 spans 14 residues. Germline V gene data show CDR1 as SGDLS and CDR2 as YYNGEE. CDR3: CASSRGLSQETQYF. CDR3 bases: TGTGCCAGCAGCCGAGGACTTAGCCAAGAGACCCAGTACTTC.

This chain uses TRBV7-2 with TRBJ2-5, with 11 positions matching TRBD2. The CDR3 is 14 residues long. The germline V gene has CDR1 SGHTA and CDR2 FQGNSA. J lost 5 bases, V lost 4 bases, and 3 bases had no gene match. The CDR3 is CASSYSSGGETQYF. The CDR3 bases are TGTGCCAGCAGCTACTCTAGCGGGGGGGAGACCCAGTACTTC.

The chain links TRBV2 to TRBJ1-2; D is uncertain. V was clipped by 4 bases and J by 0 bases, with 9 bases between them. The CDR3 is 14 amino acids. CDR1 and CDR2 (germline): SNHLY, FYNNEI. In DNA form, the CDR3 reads TGTGCCAGCAGTGGAGAAAAAGCTAACTATGGCTACACCTTC. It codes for CASSGEKANYGYTF.

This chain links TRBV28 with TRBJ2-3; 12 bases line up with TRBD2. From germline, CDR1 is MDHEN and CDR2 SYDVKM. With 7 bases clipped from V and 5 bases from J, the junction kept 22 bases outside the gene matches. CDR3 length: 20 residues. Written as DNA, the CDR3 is TGTGCCAGCAATAGGGGAAGGGAACGGGCTAGCGGGAGGGCCAAAGATACGCAGTATTTT. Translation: CASNRGRERASGRAKDTQYF.

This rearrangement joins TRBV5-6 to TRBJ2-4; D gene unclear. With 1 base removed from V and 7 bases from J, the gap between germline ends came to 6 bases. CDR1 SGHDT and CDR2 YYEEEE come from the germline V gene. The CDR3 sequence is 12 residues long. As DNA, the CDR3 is TGTGCCAGCAGCTTGACCACGAACATTCAGTACTTC. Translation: CASSLTTNIQYF.

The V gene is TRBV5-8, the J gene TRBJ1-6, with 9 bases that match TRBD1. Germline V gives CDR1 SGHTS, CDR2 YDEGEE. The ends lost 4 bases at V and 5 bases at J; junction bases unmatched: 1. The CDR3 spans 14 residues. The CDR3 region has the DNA TGTGCCAGCAGCAGGGACAGGGATAATTCACCCCTCCACTTT. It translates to CASSRDRDNSPLHF.

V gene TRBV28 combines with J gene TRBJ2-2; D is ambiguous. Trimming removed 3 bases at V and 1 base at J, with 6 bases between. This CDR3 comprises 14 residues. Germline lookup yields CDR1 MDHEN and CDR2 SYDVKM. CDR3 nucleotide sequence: TGTGCCAGCAGTTTCTGGGGGAACACCGGGGAGCTGTTTTTT. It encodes CASSFWGNTGELFF.

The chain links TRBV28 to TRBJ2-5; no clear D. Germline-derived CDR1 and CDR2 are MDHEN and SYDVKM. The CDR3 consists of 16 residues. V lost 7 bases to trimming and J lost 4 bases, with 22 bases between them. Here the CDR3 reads CASMGRPNRVGETQYF. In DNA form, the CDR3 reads TGTGCCAGCATGGGCCGGCCGAACCGGGTGGGAGAGACCCAGTACTTC. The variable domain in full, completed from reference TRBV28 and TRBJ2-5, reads DVKVTQSSRYLVKRTGEKVFLECVQDMDHENMFWYRQDPGLGLRLIYFSYDVKMKEKGDIPEGYSVSREKKERFSLILESASTNQTSMYLCASMGRPNRVGETQYFGPGTRLLVL.

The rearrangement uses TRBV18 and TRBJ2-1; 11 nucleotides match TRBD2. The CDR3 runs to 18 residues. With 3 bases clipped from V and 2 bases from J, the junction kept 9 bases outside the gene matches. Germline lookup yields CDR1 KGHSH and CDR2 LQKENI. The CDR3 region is CASSPGLAGGGAYNEQFF. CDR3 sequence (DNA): TGTGCCAGCTCACCGGGCCTAGCGGGAGGTGGGGCCTACAATGAGCAGTTCTTC.

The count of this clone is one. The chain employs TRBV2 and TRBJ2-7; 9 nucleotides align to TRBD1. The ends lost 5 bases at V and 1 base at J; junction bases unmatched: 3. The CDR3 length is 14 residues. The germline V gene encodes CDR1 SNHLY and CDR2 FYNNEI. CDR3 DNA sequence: TGTGCCAGCAGTCCGGACAGGGGTTCCTACGAGCAGTACTTC. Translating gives CASSPDRGSYEQYF. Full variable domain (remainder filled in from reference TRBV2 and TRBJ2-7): EPEVTQTPSHQVTQMGQEVILRCVPISNHLYFYWYRQILGQKVEFLVSFYNNEISEKSEIFDDQFSVERPDGSNFTLKIRSTKLEDSAMYFCASSPDRGSYEQYFGPGTRLTVT.

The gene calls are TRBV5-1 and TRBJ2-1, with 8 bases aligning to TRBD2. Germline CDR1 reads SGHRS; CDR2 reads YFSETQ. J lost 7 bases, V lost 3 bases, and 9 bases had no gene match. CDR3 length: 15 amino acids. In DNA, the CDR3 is TGCGCCAGCAGCTCTATAGCGGGACCGGGGAATGAGCAGTTCTTC. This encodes CASSSIAGPGNEQFF. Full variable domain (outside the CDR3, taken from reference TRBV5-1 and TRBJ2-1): KAGVTQTPRYLIKTRGQQVTLSCSPISGHRSVSWYQQTPGQGLQFLFEYFSETQRNKGNFPGRFSGRQFSNSRSEMNVSTLELGDSALYLCASSSIAGPGNEQFFGPGTRLTVL.

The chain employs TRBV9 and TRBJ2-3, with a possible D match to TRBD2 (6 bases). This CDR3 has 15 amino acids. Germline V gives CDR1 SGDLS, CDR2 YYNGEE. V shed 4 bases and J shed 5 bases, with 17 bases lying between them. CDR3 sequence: CASSPHPSVRDTQYF. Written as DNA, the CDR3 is TGTGCCAGCAGCCCCCATCCTAGCGTGAGAGATACGCAGTATTTT. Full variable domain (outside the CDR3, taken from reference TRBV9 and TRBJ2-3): DSGVTQTPKHLITATGQRVTLRCSPRSGDLSVYWYQQSLDQGLQFLIQYYNGEERAKGNILERFSAQQFPDLHSELNLSSLELGDSALYFCASSPHPSVRDTQYFGPGTRLTVL.

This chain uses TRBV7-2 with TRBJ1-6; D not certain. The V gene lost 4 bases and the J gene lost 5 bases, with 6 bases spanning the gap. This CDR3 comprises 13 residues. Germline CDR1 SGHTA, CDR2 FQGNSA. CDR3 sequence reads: CASSSPHNSPLHF. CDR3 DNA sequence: TGTGCCAGCAGCTCGCCTCATAATTCACCCCTCCACTTT.

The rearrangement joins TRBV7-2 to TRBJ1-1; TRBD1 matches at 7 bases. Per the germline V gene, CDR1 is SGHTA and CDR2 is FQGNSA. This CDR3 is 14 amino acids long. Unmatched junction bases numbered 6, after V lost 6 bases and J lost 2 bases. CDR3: CASSPGQDNTEAFF. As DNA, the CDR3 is TGTGCCAGCAGTCCTGGACAGGATAACACTGAAGCTTTCTTT.

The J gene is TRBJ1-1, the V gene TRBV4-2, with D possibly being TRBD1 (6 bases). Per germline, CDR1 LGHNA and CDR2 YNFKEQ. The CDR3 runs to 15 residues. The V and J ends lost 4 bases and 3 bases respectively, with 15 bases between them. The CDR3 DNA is TGTGCCAGCAGCCGATATTTTTCAGGGGACACTGAAGCTTTCTTT. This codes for CASSRYFSGDTEAFF.

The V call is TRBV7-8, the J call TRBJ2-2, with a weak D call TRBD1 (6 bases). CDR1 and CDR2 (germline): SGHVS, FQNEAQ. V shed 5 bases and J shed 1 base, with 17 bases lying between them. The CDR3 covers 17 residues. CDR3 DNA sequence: TGTGCCAGCAGCAATCCCCCAGCAGGGGTGAACACCGGGGAGCTGTTTTTT. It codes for CASSNPPAGVNTGELFF. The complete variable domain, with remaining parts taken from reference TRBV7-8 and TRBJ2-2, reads GAGVSQSPRYKVAKRGQDVALRCDPISGHVSLFWYQQALGQGPEFLTYFQNEAQLDKSGLPSDRFFAERPEGSVSTLKIQRTQQEDSAVYLCASSNPPAGVNTGELFFGEGSRLTVL.

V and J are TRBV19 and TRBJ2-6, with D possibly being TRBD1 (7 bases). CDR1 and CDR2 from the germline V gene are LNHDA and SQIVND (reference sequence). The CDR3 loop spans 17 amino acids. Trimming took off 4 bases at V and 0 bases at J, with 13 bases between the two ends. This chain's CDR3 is CASSRRDSFSGANVLTF. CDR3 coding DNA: TGTGCCAGTAGTAGGCGGGACAGCTTCTCTGGGGCCAACGTCCTGACTTTC.